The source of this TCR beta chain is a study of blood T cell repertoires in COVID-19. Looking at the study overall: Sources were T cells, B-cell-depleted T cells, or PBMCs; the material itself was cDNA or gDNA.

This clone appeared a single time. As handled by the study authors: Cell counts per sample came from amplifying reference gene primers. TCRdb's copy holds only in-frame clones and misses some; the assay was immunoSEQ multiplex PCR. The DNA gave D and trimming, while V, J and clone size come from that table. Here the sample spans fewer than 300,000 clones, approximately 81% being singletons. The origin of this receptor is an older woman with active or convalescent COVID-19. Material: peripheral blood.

DNA for the CDR3: TGTGCCAGTAGTAGGGGGGTAGGGACTGAAGCTTTCTTT. This translates into CASSRGVGTEAFF. The chain recombines TRBV19 with TRBJ1-1; possibly TRBD1 for D (5 bases). Germline CDR1 LNHDA, CDR2 SQIVND (reference sequence). Trimming stripped 4 bases from V and 5 bases from J, with 11 bases between. The CDR3 contains 13 residues.